The 22 T cell receptor beta chains reported below all come from one sample, sequenced in a study of naive and memory T cell subsets. Four PCR rounds used nested alpha and beta constant region primers plus the SP2 primer. MiXCR was run by TCRdb on the UMI-ligation and nested PCR reads, yielding one entry per CDR3 protein. The sample includes more than 30,000 distinct CDR3 sequences, approximately 11% of them seen just once. This sample's treatment: skin biopsy from PPD injection site in Mantoux-positive individual. TCR cDNA received a 3' ligated oligonucleotide that carried a UMI. The source material was skin, sampled from a tuberculin skin test site. Receptors were obtained from an adult in good health.

The CDR3 region is CASSKQPTANTGELFF. The CDR3 nucleotides read TGCGCCAGCAGCAAACAACCCACCGCGAACACCGGGGAGCTGTTTTTT. This chain joins TRBV5-1 and TRBJ2-2; no reliable D call. The V end was cut by 4 bases, the J end by 0 bases, with 13 bases between. The CDR3 extends over 16 amino acids. Per the germline V gene, CDR1 is SGHRS and CDR2 is YFSETQ.

This clonotype has a count of ten or more. V gene TRBV7-9 combines with J gene TRBJ2-3; D is undetermined. V dropped 4 bases and J dropped 8 bases, with 22 bases sitting between them. The CDR3 sequence is 16 residues long. Germline V CDR1 and CDR2: SEHNR, FQNEAQ (reference sequence). CDR3 sequence reads: CASSSTWGSTASTQYF. The CDR3, as DNA: TGTGCCAGCAGCTCGACCTGGGGATCGACGGCTAGTACGCAGTATTTT.

This clonotype has more than one count but fewer than ten. The rearrangement uses TRBV9 and TRBJ2-1, with 10 positions matching TRBD2. CDR3 length: 17 amino acids. Germline values: CDR1 SGDLS, CDR2 YYNGEE. Losses at the gene ends were 3 bases for V and 5 bases for J; bases not matched to a gene: 11. CDR3 residues: CASSAFPGTSVHNEQFF. The CDR3 DNA reads TGTGCCAGCAGCGCGTTTCCCGGGACTAGCGTCCACAATGAGCAGTTCTTC.

A few counts support this clonotype. The V call is TRBV6-1, the J call TRBJ2-1, with D possibly matching TRBD2 (6 bases). Germline-derived CDR1 and CDR2 are MNHNS and SASEGT. The CDR3 covers 14 residues. The germline V and J ends were trimmed by 6 bases and 4 bases, with 13 bases remaining between them. CDR3 sequence (DNA): TGTGCCAGCAGGCAGGAGGGCCCTTACAATGAGCAGTTCTTC. It specifies CASRQEGPYNEQFF.

The V gene is TRBV10-3, the J gene TRBJ1-2, with D possibly being TRBD1 (6 bases). Trimming took 3 bases from V and 7 from J, leaving 15 bases between them. The CDR3 is 14 residues long. Germline V lookup: CDR1 ENHRY, CDR2 SYGVKD. CDR3 DNA sequence: TGTGCCATCAGTGATGGAGACAGGCTTGTTGGCTACACCTTC. This translates into CAISDGDRLVGYTF.

This clonotype came up many times. CDR3 DNA sequence: TGTGCCAGCAGTTCTAGGGTCAGGGATTCACCCCTCCACTTT. It specifies CASSSRVRDSPLHF. The V call is TRBV6-5, the J call TRBJ1-6; a weak D match, TRBD1 (5 bases). V dropped 4 bases and J dropped 8 bases, with 12 bases sitting between them. The CDR3 contains 14 residues. Looked up from germline, CDR1 is MNHEY and CDR2 is SVGAGI.

This rearrangement joins TRBV4-1 to TRBJ2-1; tentative D call: TRBD2 (5 bases). Trimming shortened V by 5 bases and J by 5 bases, and 10 bases separated the two germline ends. Germline CDR1 MGHRA, CDR2 YSYEKL. This CDR3 region has 13 residues. The CDR3: CASSSFGDNEQFF. The CDR3 DNA follows: TGCGCCAGCAGCTCCTTCGGGGACAATGAGCAGTTCTTC.

This clonotype came up a few times. V usage is TRBV5-5 and J usage is TRBJ2-7, with a tentative D call TRBD2 (5 bases). Per germline, CDR1 SGHKS and CDR2 YYEKEE (reference sequence). V was cut by 0 bases and J by 0 bases, with 13 bases left in between. The CDR3 is 16 amino acids. Written as DNA, the CDR3 is TGTGCCAGCAGCTTGGCGGACGGGATACGCTCCTACGAGCAGTACTTC. Its translation is CASSLADGIRSYEQYF.

This clonotype was recorded a few times. The rearrangement joins TRBV5-6 to TRBJ1-1; weak D call: TRBD1 (5 bases). CDR3 size: 15 residues. Germline V gives CDR1 SGHDT, CDR2 YYEEEE. Trimming shortened V by 3 bases and J by 2 bases, and 14 bases separated the two germline ends. This chain's CDR3 is CASSSLGRKNTEAFF. CDR3 coding DNA: TGTGCCAGCAGCTCCCTGGGGCGAAAAAACACTGAAGCTTTCTTT.

In this sample, this clonotype turned up a few times. The V and J genes are TRBV11-2 and TRBJ2-1, with 12 bases identical to TRBD2. Germline lookup yields CDR1 SGHAT and CDR2 FQNNGV. The CDR3 has 16 amino acids. The V segment lost 5 bases and the J segment 2 bases; nucleotides outside the gene matches: 4. The DNA of the CDR3 is TGTGCCAGCAGCGGACTAGCGGGGCAAGCCTACAATGAGCAGTTCTTC. Its translation: CASSGLAGQAYNEQFF.

The V gene is TRBV9, the J gene TRBJ1-1; no clear D. CDR1 and CDR2 from the germline V gene are SGDLS and YYNGEE. This CDR3 contains 15 residues. With 0 bases removed from V and 5 bases from J, the gap between germline ends came to 14 bases. CDR3 coding DNA: TGTGCCAGCAGCGTAGTGCGGTCCGGAGGGACTGAAGCTTTCTTT. It specifies CASSVVRSGGTEAFF.

This clonotype was counted only a few times. The V gene is TRBV15, the J gene TRBJ2-7; 8 nucleotides match TRBD2. Trimming cost V 0 bases and J 5 bases; bases outside gene matches: 9. The CDR3 is 16 residues long. Per the germline V gene, CDR1 is LNHNV and CDR2 is YYDKDF (reference sequence). The CDR3 here is CATSRDSGTRSHEQYF. In DNA, the CDR3 is TGTGCCACCAGCAGAGACTCCGGGACTAGGAGCCACGAGCAGTACTTC.

In its sample, this clonotype was seen many times. A read error may produce the germline difference seen at one junction end. CDR3 in amino acids: CASSFTDQETQYF. The DNA for the CDR3 is TGTGCCAGCAGCTTTACGGACCAGGAGACCCAGTACTTC. V usage is TRBV7-8 and J usage is TRBJ2-5; D not resolved. The germline CDR1 and CDR2 sequences are SGHVS and FQNEAQ. The CDR3 consists of 13 residues.

The chain employs TRBV4-1 and TRBJ1-4; no definite D call. The ends were cut back, 1 base at V and 7 bases at J, with 10 bases in the middle. Germline CDR1 MGHRA, CDR2 YSYEKL. This CDR3 is 14 amino acids long. The CDR3 nucleotides are TGCGCCAGCAGCCAAGTCCAAGGTGTTGAAAAACTGTTTTTT. It encodes CASSQVQGVEKLFF.

The V and J genes are TRBV19 and TRBJ1-6, with no clear D. V was clipped by 0 bases and J by 5 bases, with 8 bases between them. The CDR3 covers 15 residues. Germline V gene lookup returns CDR1 LNHDA and CDR2 SQIVND (reference sequence). The CDR3 bases are TGTGCCAGTAGTATAGAGGCCGGAGATAATTCACCCCTCCACTTT. Translation gives CASSIEAGDNSPLHF.

V usage is TRBV6-6 and J usage is TRBJ1-1, with 7 nucleotides matching TRBD1. The CDR3 sequence is 13 residues long. Germline trimming cut 4 bases from V and 5 bases from J; bases unmatched to any gene: 4. CDR1 is MNHNY and CDR2 is SVGAGI in the germline V gene (reference sequence). The CDR3 loop reads CASSFLRGTEAFF. CDR3 DNA sequence: TGTGCCAGCAGTTTCCTCAGGGGGACTGAAGCTTTCTTT.

In this sample, this clonotype turned up many times. This rearrangement joins TRBV7-6 to TRBJ2-3; D gene unclear. The CDR3 runs to 16 residues. Germline values: CDR1 SGHVS, CDR2 FNYEAQ. V was shortened by 1 base and J by 0 bases, with 11 bases between the two germline ends. The CDR3 DNA reads TGTGCCAGCAGCTTAGAGGGAACCATTAGCACAGATACGCAGTATTTT. Its protein product is CASSLEGTISTDTQYF. Combining the CDR3 with reference TRBV7-6 and TRBJ2-3 gives the whole variable domain GAGVSQSPRYKVTKRGQDVALRCDPISGHVSLYWYRQALGQGPEFLTYFNYEAQQDKSGLPNDRFSAERPEGSISTLTIQRTEQRDSAMYRCASSLEGTISTDTQYFGPGTRLTVL.

The sample holds many counts of this clonotype. The CDR3 is CASSPQGIEQFF. The CDR3 DNA reads as TGTGCCAGCAGTCCCCAGGGGATAGAGCAGTTCTTC. The chain carries TRBV12-3 or TRBV12-4 and TRBJ2-1; weak D call: TRBD1 (6 bases). V was pared by 5 bases and J by 10 bases, with 12 bases between. CDR3 size: 12 residues.

This rearrangement joins TRBV7-3 to TRBJ2-1; 11 nucleotides line up with TRBD2. With 2 bases clipped from V and 4 bases from J, the junction kept 4 bases outside the gene matches. The CDR3 consists of 16 residues. Germline lookup yields CDR1 SGHTA and CDR2 FQGTGA. The CDR3 loop reads CASSLWGLAVYNEQFF. CDR3 DNA sequence: TGTGCCAGCAGCTTATGGGGACTAGCGGTATACAATGAGCAGTTCTTC.

The chain uses TRBV19 and TRBJ2-1; the match to TRBD2 covers 16 bases. Germline-derived CDR1 and CDR2 are LNHDA and SQIVND (reference sequence). V lost 3 bases, J lost 2 bases, and 1 base stayed unmatched. The CDR3 extends over 17 amino acids. Here the CDR3 DNA reads TGTGCCAGTAGTATGGGACTAGCGGGAGGGCCCTACAATGAGCAGTTCTTC. This gives the protein CASSMGLAGGPYNEQFF.

This clonotype was seen a handful of times. The chain joins TRBV12-3 or TRBV12-4 to TRBJ1-5; tentative D call: TRBD1 (6 bases). The CDR3 contains 16 residues. Trimming stripped 7 bases from V and 4 bases from J, with 20 bases between. CDR3 in amino acids: CASTLGGKGINQPQHF. The CDR3, as DNA: TGTGCCAGCACCCTAGGGGGAAAGGGGATAAATCAGCCCCAGCATTTT.

The sample holds many counts of this clonotype. This chain joins TRBV7-2 and TRBJ2-6, with D hard to call. The V gene lost 8 bases and the J gene lost 2 bases, with 7 bases spanning the gap. From germline, CDR1 is SGHTA and CDR2 FQGNSA. The CDR3 extends over 13 amino acids. CDR3 nucleotide sequence: TGTGCCAGCCTTTTTACTGGGGCCAACGTCCTGACTTTC. It is translated as CASLFTGANVLTF. Drawing the rest from reference TRBV7-2 and TRBJ2-6, the complete variable domain is GAGVSQSPSNKVTEKGKDVELRCDPISGHTALYWYRQSLGQGLEFLIYFQGNSAPDKSGLPSDRFSAERTGGSVSTLTIQRTQQEDSAVYLCASLFTGANVLTFGAGSRLTVL.